Shown below are 31 T cell receptor beta chains from a single sample sequenced in a study of blood T cell repertoires in COVID-19. Assay used: immunoSEQ multiplex PCR; TCRdb lists only in-frame clones, some missing. The sample records under 250,000 clones, 75% to 90% being singletons. Sample: peripheral blood. Receptor source: a man in his forties or fifties with acute or convalescent COVID-19.

The chain joins TRBV5-1 to TRBJ1-6; D perhaps matches TRBD1 (5 bases). Germline V gene lookup returns CDR1 SGHRS and CDR2 YFSETQ. The CDR3 is made up of 14 amino acids. Trimming cost V 1 base and J 6 bases, with 8 bases left between them. CDR3 sequence (DNA): TGCGCCAGCAGCTTGCGCGACAGTAATTCACCCCTCCACTTT. It translates to CASSLRDSNSPLHF.

This clone was observed a few times. As DNA, the CDR3 is TGTGCCAGCTTGGGGACAGTCAACACCGGGGAGCTGTTTTTT. It is translated as CASLGTVNTGELFF. The chain carries TRBV2 and TRBJ2-2; 7 bases are shared with TRBD1. The CDR3 contains 14 residues. V gave up 8 bases and J gave up 2 bases; unmatched junction bases: 5. From germline, CDR1 is SNHLY and CDR2 FYNNEI. The full variable domain, completed using reference TRBV2 and TRBJ2-2, is EPEVTQTPSHQVTQMGQEVILRCVPISNHLYFYWYRQILGQKVEFLVSFYNNEISEKSEIFDDQFSVERPDGSNFTLKIRSTKLEDSAMYFCASLGTVNTGELFFGEGSRLTVL.

This clone has just a few counts. The chain employs TRBV30 and TRBJ1-4; no definite D call. The CDR3 contains 14 residues. Germline V gene data show CDR1 as GTSNPN and CDR2 as SVGIG (reference sequence). V lost 0 bases to trimming and J lost 7 bases, with 12 bases between them. The CDR3 sequence is CAWSVSNEVEKLFF. The DNA for the CDR3 is TGTGCCTGGAGTGTATCAAATGAGGTTGAAAAACTGTTTTTT.

V is TRBV12-3 or TRBV12-4 and J is TRBJ2-1, with 8 bases identical to TRBD1. The CDR3 spans 13 residues. The V and J ends lost 1 base and 10 bases, in that order; junction bases with no gene match: 3. The CDR3 coding sequence is TGTGCCAGCAGTTTAGGGACAGGGTACGAGCAGTTCTTC. Translation gives CASSLGTGYEQFF.

The chain recombines TRBV7-9 with TRBJ2-7, with TRBD2 identical over 7 bases. Losses at the gene ends were 4 bases for V and 3 bases for J; bases not matched to a gene: 9. Germline CDR1 SEHNR, CDR2 FQNEAQ (reference sequence). The CDR3 loop spans 15 amino acids. The CDR3 nucleotides read TGTGCCAGCAGCTCCAAGGCTGGGGGGGACTACGAGCAGTACTTC. Protein product: CASSSKAGGDYEQYF.

This clone was counted only a few times. The chain has TRBV4-2 and TRBJ1-2, with TRBD1 as a possible D gene (5 bases). Germline values: CDR1 LGHNA, CDR2 YNFKEQ. V lost 8 bases to trimming and J lost 4 bases, with 29 bases between them. CDR3 length: 18 amino acids. The CDR3 loop is CASSPAGLGARTIYGYTF. CDR3 DNA sequence: TGTGCCAGCTCCCCGGCGGGACTGGGAGCTCGGACTATCTATGGCTACACCTTC.

V gene TRBV5-4 combines with J gene TRBJ1-2, with TRBD1 matching over 8 bases. Trimming at V came to 2 bases and at J to 4 bases, leaving 7 bases not matched to a gene. CDR1 is SGHNT and CDR2 is YYREEE in the germline V gene (reference sequence). The CDR3 is made up of 15 amino acids. DNA for the CDR3: TGTGCCAGCAGCTTCTGGGCAGGGGGCGCCTATGGCTACACCTTC. It codes for CASSFWAGGAYGYTF.

CDR3 sequence reads: CASSLAGLVLGNEQYF. Here the CDR3 DNA reads TGTGCCAGCAGCTTAGCAGGACTAGTCCTCGGGAACGAGCAGTACTTC. The chain couples TRBV7-2 to TRBJ2-7, with 7 bases lining up with TRBD2. The V gene end was trimmed by 0 bases and the J gene end by 5 bases; junction bases not matched to a gene: 10. This CDR3 is built from 16 residues. CDR1 SGHTA and CDR2 FQGNSA come from the germline V gene.

V usage is TRBV2 and J usage is TRBJ2-4, with D hard to call. Germline V gene data show CDR1 as SNHLY and CDR2 as FYNNEI. Between the trimmed V and J ends, which lost 6 bases and 2 bases, there was a span of 8 bases. The CDR3 extends over 13 amino acids. In DNA form, the CDR3 reads TGTGCCAGCAGCCTGACTTCCAAAAACATTCAGTACTTC. It is translated as CASSLTSKNIQYF.

This clone was detected a few times. The chain has TRBV18 and TRBJ1-4; D is uncertain. Germline lookup yields CDR1 KGHSH and CDR2 LQKENI. V was shortened by 3 bases and J by 7 bases, with 9 bases between the two germline ends. The CDR3 consists of 13 residues. This CDR3 reads CASSPETREKLFF. CDR3 DNA: TGTGCCAGCTCACCGGAGACGCGTGAAAAACTGTTTTTT.

V is TRBV30 and J is TRBJ1-5; 7 bases are a match to TRBD1. Germline loops: CDR1 GTSNPN, CDR2 SVGIG (reference sequence). This CDR3 spans 17 amino acids. V lost 2 bases to trimming and J lost 3 bases; unmatched junction nucleotides: 13. The CDR3 reads CAWSSPSRGPYNQPQHF. The CDR3, as DNA: TGTGCCTGGAGTTCACCCAGTAGGGGGCCATACAATCAGCCCCAGCATTTT.

V is TRBV4-1 and J is TRBJ2-1; 15 nucleotides agree with TRBD2. CDR1 MGHRA and CDR2 YSYEKL come from the germline V gene. The CDR3 length is 19 residues. V gave up 6 bases and J gave up 5 bases; unmatched junction bases: 14. The chain's CDR3 is CASSIFGGTSGGSNNEQFF. CDR3 DNA sequence: TGCGCCAGCAGTATCTTCGGAGGGACTAGCGGGGGGTCTAACAATGAGCAGTTCTTC.

This rearrangement joins TRBV14 to TRBJ1-6, with unresolved D. V lost 3 bases to trimming and J lost 7 bases, with 13 bases between them. Germline V gene sequence: CDR1 SGHDN, CDR2 FVKESK. This CDR3 region has 15 residues. As DNA, the CDR3 is TGTGCCAGCAGCCATCTGGGAGAAGGAAATTCACCCCTCCACTTT. Residues: CASSHLGEGNSPLHF.

CDR3: CASSPPFQGIPGMTQYF. CDR3 DNA: TGTGCCAGCAGCCCACCCTTTCAGGGGATACCCGGCATGACCCAGTACTTC. The rearrangement joins TRBV6-2 or TRBV6-3 to TRBJ2-5, with D possibly being TRBD1 (6 bases). This CDR3 contains 17 residues. Trimming took 6 bases from V and 7 from J, leaving 27 bases between them. Germline CDR1 MNHEY, CDR2 SVGEGT.

This clone was observed a handful of times. The chain combines TRBV11-3 with TRBJ2-3; D is possibly TRBD1 (8 bases). V was trimmed by 5 bases and J by 2 bases, leaving 20 bases between them. The CDR3 sequence is 17 residues long. Germline CDR1 SGHNT, CDR2 YENEEA. The CDR3 sequence: CASSHRRGGQDTDTQYF. The CDR3 coding sequence is TGTGCCAGCAGCCACCGCAGGGGGGGACAGGACACAGATACGCAGTATTTT.

The rearrangement joins TRBV30 to TRBJ1-2; TRBD1 matches at 12 bases. V was clipped by 2 bases and J by 5 bases; unmatched bases: 9. The germline gives CDR1 GTSNPN, CDR2 SVGIG (reference sequence). The CDR3 sequence is 16 residues long. As DNA, the CDR3 is TGTGCCTGGAGTCCGGGACAGGGGGCGCAGGATTATGGCTACACCTTC. Protein product: CAWSPGQGAQDYGYTF.

The chain joins TRBV2 to TRBJ2-1, with TRBD1 matching over 7 bases. Trimming removed 6 bases from V and 8 bases from J; junction bases left unmatched: 13. This CDR3 spans 15 amino acids. Germline loops: CDR1 SNHLY, CDR2 FYNNEI. DNA for the CDR3: TGTGCCAGCAGGCAACAGGGGACCGGTTTCTATGAGCAGTTCTTC. Protein sequence: CASRQQGTGFYEQFF.

V is TRBV6-2 or TRBV6-3 and J is TRBJ1-2; 7 bases match TRBD1. This CDR3 has 14 residues. The V and J ends lost 2 bases and 5 bases, in that order; junction bases with no gene match: 5. Per germline, CDR1 MNHEY and CDR2 SVGEGT. The CDR3 DNA reads as TGTGCCAGCAGTTACGGGACAGATGCTTATGGCTACACCTTC. It yields the protein CASSYGTDAYGYTF.

The chain recombines TRBV11-2 with TRBJ2-7, with TRBD2 matching 7 bases. The ends lost 4 bases at V and 2 bases at J; junction bases unmatched: 5. CDR3 size: 14 residues. Germline V gene lookup returns CDR1 SGHAT and CDR2 FQNNGV. CDR3: CASSWASGTYEQYF. CDR3 in DNA: TGTGCCAGCAGCTGGGCTAGCGGTACCTACGAGCAGTACTTC.

The rearrangement links TRBV4-1 to TRBJ2-2; 7 bases fit TRBD1. Germline V gene data show CDR1 as MGHRA and CDR2 as YSYEKL. V trimming: 4 bases; J trimming: 3 bases; junction bases outside the gene matches: 8. CDR3 length equals 16 residues. The CDR3 bases are TGCGCCAGCAGCCGCTCTAACACAGGGGACACCGGGGAGCTGTTTTTT. Translated, it gives CASSRSNTGDTGELFF.

The V gene is TRBV6-5, the J gene TRBJ1-5; TRBD1 matches 7 bases. J was trimmed by 1 base and V by 7 bases; bases with no gene match: 7. The CDR3 spans 15 residues. CDR1 and CDR2 (germline): MNHEY, SVGAGI. CDR3 loop: CASKQGGMSNQPQHF. In DNA, the CDR3 is TGTGCCAGCAAGCAGGGGGGTATGAGCAATCAGCCCCAGCATTTT.

The chain combines TRBV7-2 with TRBJ1-1; 12 positions match TRBD1. Germline V lookup: CDR1 SGHTA, CDR2 FQGNSA. The CDR3 totals 16 residues. J gave up 4 bases and V 5 bases, and 8 bases lay outside the gene matches. Here the CDR3 DNA reads TGTGCCAGCAGCCCTTGGGACAGGGGGCAGAGCACTGAAGCTTTCTTT. Protein: CASSPWDRGQSTEAFF.

This clone was counted between two and nine times. The chain carries TRBV2 and TRBJ1-5, with a possible D match to TRBD1 (6 bases). V gave up 7 bases and J gave up 4 bases, with 14 bases separating them. The CDR3 loop spans 14 amino acids. The V gene's germline CDR1 is SNHLY and CDR2 FYNNEI. This CDR3 is CASTREGENQPQHF. In nucleotides, the CDR3 is TGTGCCAGCACCAGAGAGGGGGAGAATCAGCCCCAGCATTTT.

This clone has only one observation. The J gene is TRBJ2-7, the V gene TRBV29-1; 7 nucleotides agree with TRBD1. The ends lost 6 bases at V and 7 bases at J; junction bases unmatched: 9. There are 12 residues in the CDR3. Germline CDR1 reads SQVTM; CDR2 reads ANQGSEA. CDR3 DNA sequence: TGCAGCGTCGAACTCAACAGGGGTGAGCAGTACTTC. Protein product: CSVELNRGEQYF.

The chain employs TRBV7-3 and TRBJ2-3; no reliable D call. CDR3 length equals 15 residues. Looked up from germline, CDR1 is SGHTA and CDR2 is FQGTGA. The V and J ends lost 2 bases and 0 bases respectively, with 9 bases between them. The DNA of the CDR3 is TGTGCCAGCAGCTTACGGCAGACTAGCACAGATACGCAGTATTTT. Protein sequence: CASSLRQTSTDTQYF.

This clone was seen a single time. The chain recombines TRBV3-1 (or the pseudogene TRBV3-2) with TRBJ2-5, with a possible D match to TRBD1 (5 bases). The CDR3 is 14 residues long. The V gene lost 1 base and the J gene lost 5 bases, with 11 bases spanning the gap. Germline CDR1 reads LGHDT; CDR2 reads YNNKEL (reference sequence). The CDR3 sequence is CASSQGGRVETQYF. The DNA of the CDR3 is TGTGCCAGCAGCCAAGGGGGCAGAGTTGAGACCCAGTACTTC.

The chain links TRBV29-1 to TRBJ2-7; 11 bases fit TRBD2. This CDR3 is 15 amino acids long. V lost 6 bases to trimming and J lost 3 bases; unmatched junction nucleotides: 10. The germline CDR1 and CDR2 sequences are SQVTM and ANQGSEA. The CDR3 sequence is CSVALGTSGLYEQYF. In nucleotides, the CDR3 is TGCAGCGTAGCGCTTGGGACTAGCGGCCTCTACGAGCAGTACTTC.

A single count supports this clone. This rearrangement joins TRBV15 to TRBJ2-1, with TRBD2 identical over 8 bases. The CDR3 runs to 15 residues. Germline values: CDR1 LNHNV, CDR2 YYDKDF (reference sequence). The junction had 9 bases not matched to a gene; V was cut back by 6 bases and J by 5 bases. CDR3 amino acids: CATSAAGAKNNEQFF. The DNA of the CDR3 is TGTGCCACCAGTGCAGCGGGAGCCAAGAACAATGAGCAGTTCTTC.

The V and J genes are TRBV19 and TRBJ2-1, with TRBD2 matching 8 bases. CDR1 LNHDA and CDR2 SQIVND come from the germline V gene (reference sequence). The V segment lost 7 bases and the J segment 4 bases; nucleotides outside the gene matches: 3. CDR3 length: 13 amino acids. This CDR3 is CASTLAGYNEQFF. CDR3 nucleotide sequence: TGTGCCAGTACCTTAGCGGGGTACAATGAGCAGTTCTTC.

This chain links TRBV3-1 (or the pseudogene TRBV3-2) with TRBJ1-1; the D is unclear. Trimming stripped 2 bases from V and 0 bases from J, with 13 bases between. The germline gives CDR1 LGHDT, CDR2 YNNKEL (reference sequence). This CDR3 has 16 residues. The CDR3 DNA reads TGTGCCAGCAGCCAATTTTTGAGACTTATGAACACTGAAGCTTTCTTT. Amino acids: CASSQFLRLMNTEAFF.

The chain has TRBV5-4 and TRBJ2-7; TRBD1 aligns across 9 bases. Germline lookup yields CDR1 SGHNT and CDR2 YYREEE (reference sequence). V dropped 4 bases and J dropped 1; count of bases not matched to a gene: 6. There are 15 residues in the CDR3. CDR3 sequence: CASSVGTGLSYEQYF. The CDR3 bases are TGTGCCAGCAGCGTCGGGACAGGGTTGTCCTACGAGCAGTACTTC. Combining the CDR3 with reference TRBV5-4 and TRBJ2-7 gives the whole variable domain ETGVTQSPTHLIKTRGQQVTLRCSSQSGHNTVSWYQQALGQGPQFIFQYYREEENGRGNFPPRFSGLQFPNYSSELNVNALELDDSALYLCASSVGTGLSYEQYFGPGTRLTVT.